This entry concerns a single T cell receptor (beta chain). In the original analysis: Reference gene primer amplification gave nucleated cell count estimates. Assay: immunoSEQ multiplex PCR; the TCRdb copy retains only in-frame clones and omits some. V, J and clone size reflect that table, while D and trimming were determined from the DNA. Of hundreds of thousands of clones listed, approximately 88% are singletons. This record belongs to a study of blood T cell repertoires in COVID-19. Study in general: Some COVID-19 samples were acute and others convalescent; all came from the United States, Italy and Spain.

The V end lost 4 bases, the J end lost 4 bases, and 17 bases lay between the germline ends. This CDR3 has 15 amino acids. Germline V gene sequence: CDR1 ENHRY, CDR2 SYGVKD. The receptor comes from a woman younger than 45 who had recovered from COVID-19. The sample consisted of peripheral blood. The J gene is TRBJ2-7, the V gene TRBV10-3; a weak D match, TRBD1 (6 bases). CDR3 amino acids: CAISGTTRGAYEQYF. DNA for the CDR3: TGTGCCATCAGTGGGACGACCAGGGGCGCGTACGAGCAGTACTTC.